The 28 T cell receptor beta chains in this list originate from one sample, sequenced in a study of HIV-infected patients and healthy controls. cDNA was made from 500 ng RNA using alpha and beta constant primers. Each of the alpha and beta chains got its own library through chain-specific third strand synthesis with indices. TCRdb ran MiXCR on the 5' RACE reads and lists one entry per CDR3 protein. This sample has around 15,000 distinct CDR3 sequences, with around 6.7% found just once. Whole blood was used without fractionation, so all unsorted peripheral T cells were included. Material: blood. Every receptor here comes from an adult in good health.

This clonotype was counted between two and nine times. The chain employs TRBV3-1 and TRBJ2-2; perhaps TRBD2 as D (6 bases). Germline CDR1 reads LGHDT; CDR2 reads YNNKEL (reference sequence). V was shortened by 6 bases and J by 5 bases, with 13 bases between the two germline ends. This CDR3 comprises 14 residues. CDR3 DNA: TGTGCCAGCAGTCGGGACTTAACGACCGGGGAGCTGTTTTTT. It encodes CASSRDLTTGELFF.

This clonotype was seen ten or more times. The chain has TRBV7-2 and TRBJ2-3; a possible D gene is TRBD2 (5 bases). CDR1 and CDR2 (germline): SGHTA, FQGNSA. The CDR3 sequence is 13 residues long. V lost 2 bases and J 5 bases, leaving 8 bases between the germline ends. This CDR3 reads CASSLSRGDTQYF. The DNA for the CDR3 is TGTGCCAGCAGCTTAAGCCGGGGAGATACGCAGTATTTT.

The CDR3, as DNA: TGTGCCATCAGAGGACAGACGAACACCGGGGAGCTGTTTTTT. This codes for CAIRGQTNTGELFF. V is TRBV10-3 and J is TRBJ2-2, with D tentatively TRBD1 (6 bases). Trimming stripped 6 bases from V and 0 bases from J, with 8 bases between. Germline CDR1 ENHRY, CDR2 SYGVKD. CDR3 length: 14 residues.

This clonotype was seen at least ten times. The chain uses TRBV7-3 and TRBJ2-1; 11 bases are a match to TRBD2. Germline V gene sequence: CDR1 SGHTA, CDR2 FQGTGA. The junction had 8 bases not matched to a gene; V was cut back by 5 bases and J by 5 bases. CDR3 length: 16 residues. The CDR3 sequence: CASSLITSGGDNEQFF. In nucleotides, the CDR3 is TGTGCCAGCAGCCTAATAACTAGCGGGGGTGACAATGAGCAGTTCTTC.

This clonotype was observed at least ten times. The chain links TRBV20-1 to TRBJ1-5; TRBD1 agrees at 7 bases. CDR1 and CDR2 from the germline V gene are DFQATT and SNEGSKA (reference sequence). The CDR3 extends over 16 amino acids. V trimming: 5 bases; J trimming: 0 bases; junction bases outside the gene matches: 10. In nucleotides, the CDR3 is TGCAGTGCTCGTCGACAGGGAGAATATAGCAATCAGCCCCAGCATTTT. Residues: CSARRQGEYSNQPQHF.

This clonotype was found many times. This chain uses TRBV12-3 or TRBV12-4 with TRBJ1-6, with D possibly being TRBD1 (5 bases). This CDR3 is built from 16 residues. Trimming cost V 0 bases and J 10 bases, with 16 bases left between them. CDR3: CASSLASGFEGSPLHF. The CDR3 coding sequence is TGTGCCAGCAGTTTAGCCAGTGGGTTTGAGGGGTCACCCCTCCACTTT.

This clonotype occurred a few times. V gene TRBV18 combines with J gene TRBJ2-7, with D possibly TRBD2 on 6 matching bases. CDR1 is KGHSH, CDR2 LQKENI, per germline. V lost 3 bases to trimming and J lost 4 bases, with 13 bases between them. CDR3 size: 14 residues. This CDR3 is CASSPLSGGYEQYF. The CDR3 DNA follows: TGTGCCAGCTCACCTCTTTCCGGGGGATACGAGCAGTACTTC.

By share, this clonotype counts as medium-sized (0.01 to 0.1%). The CDR3 DNA reads TGTGCCAGCAGCTTAGGGGGCAATGAGCAGTTCTTC. Protein sequence: CASSLGGNEQFF. The chain uses TRBV13 and TRBJ2-1; D unresolved. The CDR3 sequence is 12 residues long. V lost 0 bases, J lost 6 bases, and 3 bases lay in between. Germline CDR1 and CDR2: PRHDT and FYEKMQ (reference sequence).

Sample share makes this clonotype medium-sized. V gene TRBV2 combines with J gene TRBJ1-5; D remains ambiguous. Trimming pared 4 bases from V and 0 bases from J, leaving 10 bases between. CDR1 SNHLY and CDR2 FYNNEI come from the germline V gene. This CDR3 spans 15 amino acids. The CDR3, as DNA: TGTGCCAGCAGTGCTGACGGACGTAGCAATCAGCCCCAGCATTTT. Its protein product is CASSADGRSNQPQHF.

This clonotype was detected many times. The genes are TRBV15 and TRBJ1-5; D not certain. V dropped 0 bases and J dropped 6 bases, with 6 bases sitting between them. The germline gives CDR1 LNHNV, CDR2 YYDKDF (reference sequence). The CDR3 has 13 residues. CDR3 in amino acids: CATSRDTGQPQHF. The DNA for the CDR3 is TGTGCCACCAGCAGAGATACCGGTCAGCCCCAGCATTTT. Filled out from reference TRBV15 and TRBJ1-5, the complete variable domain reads DAMVIQNPRYQVTQFGKPVTLSCSQTLNHNVMYWYQQKSSQAPKLLFHYYDKDFNNEADTPDNFQSRRPNTSFCFLDIRSPGLGDTAMYLCATSRDTGQPQHFGDGTRLSIL.

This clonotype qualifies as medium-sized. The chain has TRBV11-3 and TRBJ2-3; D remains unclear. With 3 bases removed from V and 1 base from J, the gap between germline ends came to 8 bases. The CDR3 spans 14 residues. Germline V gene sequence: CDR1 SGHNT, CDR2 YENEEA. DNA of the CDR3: TGTGCCAGCAGCTTTCTGGCACGCACAGATACGCAGTATTTT. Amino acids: CASSFLARTDTQYF.

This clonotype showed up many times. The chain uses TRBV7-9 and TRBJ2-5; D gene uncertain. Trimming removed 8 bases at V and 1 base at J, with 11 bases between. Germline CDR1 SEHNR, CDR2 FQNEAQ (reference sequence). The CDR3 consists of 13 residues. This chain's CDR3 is CASVRSGQETQYF. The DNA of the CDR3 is TGTGCCAGCGTGAGGTCGGGCCAAGAGACCCAGTACTTC.

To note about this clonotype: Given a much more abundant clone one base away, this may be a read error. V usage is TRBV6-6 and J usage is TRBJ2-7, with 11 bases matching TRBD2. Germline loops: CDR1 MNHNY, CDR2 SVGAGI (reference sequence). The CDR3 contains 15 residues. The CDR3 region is CASTLKLAGVGEHYF. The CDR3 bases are TGTGCCAGCACCTTAAAACTAGCGGGAGTGGGAGAGCATTACTTC.

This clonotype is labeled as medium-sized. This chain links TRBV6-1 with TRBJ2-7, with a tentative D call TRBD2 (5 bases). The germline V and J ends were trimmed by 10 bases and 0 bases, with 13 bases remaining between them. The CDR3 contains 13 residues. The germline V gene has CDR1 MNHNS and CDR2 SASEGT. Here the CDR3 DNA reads TGTGCCATCCTAGAGCGGCCCTCCTACGAGCAGTACTTC. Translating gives CAILERPSYEQYF.

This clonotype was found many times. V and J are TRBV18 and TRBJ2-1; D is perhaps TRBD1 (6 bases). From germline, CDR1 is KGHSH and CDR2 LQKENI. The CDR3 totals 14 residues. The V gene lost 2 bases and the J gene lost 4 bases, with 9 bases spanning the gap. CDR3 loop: CASSPTGIYNEQFF. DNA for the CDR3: TGTGCCAGCTCACCAACAGGGATTTACAATGAGCAGTTCTTC. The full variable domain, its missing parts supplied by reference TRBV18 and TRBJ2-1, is NAGVMQNPRHLVRRRGQEARLRCSPMKGHSHVYWYRQLPEEGLKFMVYLQKENIIDESGMPKERFSAEFPKEGPSILRIQQVVRGDSAAYFCASSPTGIYNEQFFGPGTRLTVL.

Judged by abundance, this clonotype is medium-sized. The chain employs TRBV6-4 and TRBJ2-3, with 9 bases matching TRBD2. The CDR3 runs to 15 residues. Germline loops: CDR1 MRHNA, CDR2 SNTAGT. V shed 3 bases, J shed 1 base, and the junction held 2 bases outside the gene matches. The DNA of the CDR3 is TGTGCCAGCAGTGATGCTAGCGGGGGCACAGATACGCAGTATTTT. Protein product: CASSDASGGTDTQYF.

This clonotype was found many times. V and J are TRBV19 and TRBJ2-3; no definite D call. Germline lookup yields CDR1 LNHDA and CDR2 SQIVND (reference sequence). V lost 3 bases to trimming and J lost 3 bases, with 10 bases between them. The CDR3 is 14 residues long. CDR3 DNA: TGTGCCAGTAGTATTGGTTCTGGGACAGATACGCAGTATTTT. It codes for CASSIGSGTDTQYF.

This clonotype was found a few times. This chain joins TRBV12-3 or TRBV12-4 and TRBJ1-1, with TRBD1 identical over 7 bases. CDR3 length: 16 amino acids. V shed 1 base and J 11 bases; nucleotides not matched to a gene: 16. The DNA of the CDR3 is TGTGCCAGCAGTTTAGTTCCCCAGACAGGGCGCACGGAGGCTTTCTTT. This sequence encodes CASSLVPQTGRTEAFF.

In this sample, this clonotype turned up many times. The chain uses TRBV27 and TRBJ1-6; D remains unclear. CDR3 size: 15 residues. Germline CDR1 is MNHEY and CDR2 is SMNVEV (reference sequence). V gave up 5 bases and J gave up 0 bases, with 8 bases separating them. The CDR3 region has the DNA TGTGCCAGCAGTCAACTGAGCTCCTATAATTCACCCCTCCACTTT. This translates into CASSQLSSYNSPLHF.

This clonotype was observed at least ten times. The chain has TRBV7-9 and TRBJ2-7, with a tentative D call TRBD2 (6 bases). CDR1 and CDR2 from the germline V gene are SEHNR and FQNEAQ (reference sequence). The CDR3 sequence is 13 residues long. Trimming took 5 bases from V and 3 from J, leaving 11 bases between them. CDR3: CASSHRGGYEQYF. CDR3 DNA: TGTGCCAGCAGCCATAGGGGAGGCTACGAGCAGTACTTC.

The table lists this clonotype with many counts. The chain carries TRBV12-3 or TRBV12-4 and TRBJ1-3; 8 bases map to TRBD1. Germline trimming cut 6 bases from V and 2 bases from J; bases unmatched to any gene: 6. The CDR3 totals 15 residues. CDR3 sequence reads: CASRSTGGAGNTIYF. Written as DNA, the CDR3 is TGTGCCAGCAGATCTACAGGGGGTGCTGGAAACACCATATATTTT.

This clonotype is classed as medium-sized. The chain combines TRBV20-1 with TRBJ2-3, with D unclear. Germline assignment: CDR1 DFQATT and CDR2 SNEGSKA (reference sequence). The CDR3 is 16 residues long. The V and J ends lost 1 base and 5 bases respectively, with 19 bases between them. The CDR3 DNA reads TGCAGTGCTAGAGGGTGGCCAGAAACCCAAGAAGATACGCAGTATTTT. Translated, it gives CSARGWPETQEDTQYF.

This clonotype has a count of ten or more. CDR3 nucleotides: TGTGCCAGCAGTTACCGCGTTATGGAGACCCAGTACTTC. This codes for CASSYRVMETQYF. The chain links TRBV6-2 or TRBV6-3 to TRBJ2-5, with D uncertain. The germline gives CDR1 MNHEY, CDR2 SVGEGT. Trimming shortened V by 2 bases and J by 5 bases, and 9 bases separated the two germline ends. The length of the CDR3 is 13 residues.

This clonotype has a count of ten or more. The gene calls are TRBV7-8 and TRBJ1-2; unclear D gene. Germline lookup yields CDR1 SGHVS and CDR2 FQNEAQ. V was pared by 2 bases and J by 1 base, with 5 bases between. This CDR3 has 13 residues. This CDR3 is CASSLRLNYGYTF. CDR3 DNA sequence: TGTGCCAGCAGCTTACGGCTTAACTATGGCTACACCTTC. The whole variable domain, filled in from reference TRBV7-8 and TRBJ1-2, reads GAGVSQSPRYKVAKRGQDVALRCDPISGHVSLFWYQQALGQGPEFLTYFQNEAQLDKSGLPSDRFFAERPEGSVSTLKIQRTQQEDSAVYLCASSLRLNYGYTFGSGTRLTVV.

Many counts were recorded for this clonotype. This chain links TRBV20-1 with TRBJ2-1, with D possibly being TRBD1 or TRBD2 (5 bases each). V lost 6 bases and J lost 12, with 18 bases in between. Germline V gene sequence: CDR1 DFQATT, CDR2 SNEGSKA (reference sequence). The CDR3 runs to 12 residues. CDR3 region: CSARRSGGWQFF. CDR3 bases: TGCAGTGCCAGACGCAGTGGGGGATGGCAGTTCTTC.

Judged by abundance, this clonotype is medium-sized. The CDR3: CATLSGSTDTQYF. The CDR3 DNA sequence: TGTGCCACCCTGTCCGGGAGCACAGATACGCAGTATTTT. The V and J genes are TRBV6-5 and TRBJ2-3; D unresolved. This CDR3 comprises 13 residues. Germline V gene lookup returns CDR1 MNHEY and CDR2 SVGAGI. V lost 10 bases, J lost 0 bases, and 11 bases lay in between.

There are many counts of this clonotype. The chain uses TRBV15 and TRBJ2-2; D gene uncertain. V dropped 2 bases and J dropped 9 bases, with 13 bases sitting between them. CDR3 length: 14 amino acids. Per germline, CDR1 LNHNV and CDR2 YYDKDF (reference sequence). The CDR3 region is CATSRTLSLRELFF. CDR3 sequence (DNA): TGTGCCACCAGCAGAACGCTGAGTTTAAGGGAGCTGTTTTTT.

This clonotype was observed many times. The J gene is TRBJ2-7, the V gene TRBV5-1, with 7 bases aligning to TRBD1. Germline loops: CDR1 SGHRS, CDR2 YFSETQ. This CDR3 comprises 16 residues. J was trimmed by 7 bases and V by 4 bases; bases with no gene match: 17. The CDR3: CASSVFKPGQLLEQYF. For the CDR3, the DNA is TGCGCCAGCAGCGTGTTTAAACCGGGACAGTTATTGGAGCAGTACTTC.